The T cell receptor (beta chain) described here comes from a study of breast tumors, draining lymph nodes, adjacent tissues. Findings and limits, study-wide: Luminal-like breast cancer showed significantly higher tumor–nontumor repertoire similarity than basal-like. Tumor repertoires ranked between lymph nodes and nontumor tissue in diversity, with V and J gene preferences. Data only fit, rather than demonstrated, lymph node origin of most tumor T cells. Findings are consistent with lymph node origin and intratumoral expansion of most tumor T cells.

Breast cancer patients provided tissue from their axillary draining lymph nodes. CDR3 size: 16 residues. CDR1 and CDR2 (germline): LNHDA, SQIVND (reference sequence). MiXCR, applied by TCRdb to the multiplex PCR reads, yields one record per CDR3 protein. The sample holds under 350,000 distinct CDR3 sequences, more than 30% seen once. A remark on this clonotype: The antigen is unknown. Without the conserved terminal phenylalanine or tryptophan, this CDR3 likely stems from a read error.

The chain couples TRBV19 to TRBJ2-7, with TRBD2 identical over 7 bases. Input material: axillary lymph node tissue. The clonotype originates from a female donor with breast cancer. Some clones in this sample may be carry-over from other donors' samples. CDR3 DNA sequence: TGTGCCAATAGTAGTTATCCGGGACTACCTGCCTACGAGCAGTACTCC. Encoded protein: CANSSYPGLPAYEQYS.